What follows is one TCR beta chain and its context. Its antigen is not known. The source of the sample is a study of T cell repertoires in cytomegalovirus infection. Study in general: Used in the study were CMV epitopes, some recently identified and HLA-C-restricted, others well-studied and HLA-B-restricted. Public signatures in TCR beta pointed to CMV infection and matching HLA type. Notes on the study in general: CMV-specific TCR beta clonotypes restricted by HLA-C dominated the ex vivo response. Identification of carriers of CMV plus the relevant HLA was achieved through cumulative public TCR beta family frequency.

In TCRdb, the reads were re-called with MiXCR into one record per CDR3 protein. This table holds under 300,000 distinct CDR3 sequences, less than 25% found once. Germline loops: CDR1 DFQATT, CDR2 SNEGSKA (reference sequence). V dropped 6 bases and J dropped 2 bases, with 16 bases sitting between them. The CDR3 is 15 amino acids. The receptor's source is a human donor in good health (CMV status not recorded). Some clones in this sample may be carry-over from other donors' samples. The chain links TRBV20-1 to TRBJ1-4, with D perhaps TRBD1 (6 bases). Material: cultured PBMCs, obtained from culture after CMV antigen stimulation. CDR3 amino acids: CSASTGSGTNEKLFF. CDR3 nucleotide sequence: TGCAGTGCCAGCACAGGGTCGGGTACTAATGAAAAACTGTTTTTT.